The 10 T cell receptor beta chains below were found in one sample sequenced in a study of identifying expanded T cells in peripheral blood. Some clones are missing from TCRdb's copy, which holds only in-frame ones; the method was immunoSEQ multiplex PCR. This sample yields 95,000 to 100,000 clones, of which roughly 87% are seen a single time; about 18% belongs to the top ten. Sample: blood. The receptor source for this set is a person aged 18 to 75 in good health.

This clone has just a few counts. The rearrangement joins TRBV4-2 to TRBJ2-1, with 9 bases matching TRBD2. The junction had 4 bases not matched to a gene; V was cut back by 0 bases and J by 4 bases. Germline CDR1 is LGHNA and CDR2 is YNFKEQ. This CDR3 is built from 16 residues. CDR3: CASSQEGSGGYNEQFF. CDR3 DNA: TGTGCCAGCAGCCAAGAGGGCAGCGGGGGGTACAATGAGCAGTTCTTC.

The CDR3 is CASSLGSEETQYF. In nucleotides, the CDR3 is TGTGCCAGCAGCTTAGGGTCAGAAGAGACCCAGTACTTC. The genes are TRBV7-2 and TRBJ2-5; D gene unclear. From germline, CDR1 is SGHTA and CDR2 FQGNSA. This CDR3 has 13 residues. V was clipped by 1 base and J by 3 bases, with 6 bases between them.

The chain couples TRBV6-5 to TRBJ1-2; D is unresolved. Trimming stripped 5 bases from V and 4 bases from J, with 14 bases between. This CDR3 is built from 14 residues. Germline assignment: CDR1 MNHEY and CDR2 SVGAGI. In DNA, the CDR3 is TGTGCCAGCAGTAACGACCGGGCCTCCTATGGCTACACCTTC. Translation: CASSNDRASYGYTF.

This clone is a singleton in its sample. The chain couples TRBV9 to TRBJ1-2, with 10 bases that match TRBD1. Germline-derived CDR1 and CDR2 are SGDLS and YYNGEE. The CDR3 extends over 18 amino acids. V shed 3 bases, J shed 6 bases, and the junction held 17 bases outside the gene matches. Here the CDR3 DNA reads TGTGCCAGCAGCGCACAGACAGGGGGCGATCAAAACTCCCATGGCTACACCTTC. Translation: CASSAQTGGDQNSHGYTF.

The rearrangement joins TRBV19 to TRBJ1-5; 9 nucleotides match TRBD1. Per the germline V gene, CDR1 is LNHDA and CDR2 is SQIVND (reference sequence). CDR3 length: 18 amino acids. J gave up 2 bases and V 4 bases, and 12 bases lay outside the gene matches. CDR3 in amino acids: CASSTAGQGMGGNQPQHF. As DNA, the CDR3 is TGTGCCAGTAGTACGGCGGGACAGGGAATGGGCGGCAATCAGCCCCAGCATTTT.

The gene calls are TRBV5-4 and TRBJ1-6; weak D call: TRBD1 (5 bases). V was pared by 0 bases and J by 6 bases, with 7 bases between. The germline CDR1 and CDR2 sequences are SGHNT and YYREEE (reference sequence). The CDR3 totals 14 residues. CDR3 DNA: TGTGCCAGCAGCTTGGCAGGGATTAATTCACCCCTCCACTTT. Its translation: CASSLAGINSPLHF.

This chain connects TRBV5-1 to TRBJ1-6; the match to TRBD1 covers 8 bases. The CDR3 is 16 amino acids. J lost 7 bases, V lost 1 base, and 7 bases had no gene match. Looked up from germline, CDR1 is SGHRS and CDR2 is YFSETQ. The CDR3 region is CASSLQIDRGNSPLHF. Here the CDR3 DNA reads TGCGCCAGCAGCTTGCAGATTGACAGGGGAAATTCACCCCTCCACTTT.

In DNA form, the CDR3 reads TGTGCCACCAGCGGAACCGGGCCTAGAGGGGAGACCCAGTACTTC. It encodes CATSGTGPRGETQYF. The chain combines TRBV15 with TRBJ2-5; TRBD2 might be the D (5 bases). Germline assignment: CDR1 LNHNV and CDR2 YYDKDF (reference sequence). Trimming cost V 5 bases and J 5 bases, with 18 bases left between them. This CDR3 is 15 amino acids long.

This chain uses TRBV5-1 with TRBJ2-3; a weak D match, TRBD2 (5 bases). The V gene's germline CDR1 is SGHRS and CDR2 YFSETQ. This CDR3 is built from 17 residues. V lost 0 bases, J lost 3 bases, and 17 bases lay in between. The CDR3, as DNA: TGCGCCAGCAGCTTGGGGGGAAGTTCCGGAGGTACAGATACGCAGTATTTT. Translation: CASSLGGSSGGTDTQYF.

About this clone: A much larger clone differs by one base, so this may be a read error. Other DNA sequences within the sample encode an identical CDR3. The genes are TRBV6-5 and TRBJ2-5, with D uncertain. V lost 0 bases and J 4 bases, leaving 3 bases between the germline ends. This CDR3 is built from 12 residues. CDR1 is MNHEY, CDR2 SVGAGI, per germline. The CDR3 DNA is TGTGCCAGCAGTTACTCCGGAGAGACCCAGTACTTC. It specifies CASSYSGETQYF.